This note documents a single T cell receptor beta chain sequence. CDR3 length: 14 residues. The germline V gene has CDR1 GTSNPN and CDR2 SVGIG (reference sequence). The ends were cut back, 6 bases at V and 5 bases at J, with 14 bases in the middle. The sample belongs to a study of blood T cell repertoires in COVID-19. On the study more broadly: Donors in the United States, Italy and Spain gave samples during acute or convalescent COVID-19. Sources were T cells, B-cell-depleted T cells, or PBMCs; the material itself was cDNA or gDNA.

Per the study methods: Cell counts per sample came from amplifying reference gene primers. Profiled with immunoSEQ multiplex PCR; TCRdb holds only in-frame clones, not every one. That table furnishes V, J and clone size, whereas the DNA furnished D and trimming. The top ten hold under 20% of the sample, which has 60,000 to 85,000 clones, roughly 80% seen once. The rearrangement uses TRBV30 and TRBJ1-6; D is uncertain. This receptor was identified in a woman aged 55-70 years with acute or convalescent COVID-19. Sequencing used peripheral blood. This chain's CDR3 is CACNRERDNSPLHF. CDR3 coding DNA: TGTGCCTGCAACCGGGAACGGGATAATTCACCCCTCCACTTT.